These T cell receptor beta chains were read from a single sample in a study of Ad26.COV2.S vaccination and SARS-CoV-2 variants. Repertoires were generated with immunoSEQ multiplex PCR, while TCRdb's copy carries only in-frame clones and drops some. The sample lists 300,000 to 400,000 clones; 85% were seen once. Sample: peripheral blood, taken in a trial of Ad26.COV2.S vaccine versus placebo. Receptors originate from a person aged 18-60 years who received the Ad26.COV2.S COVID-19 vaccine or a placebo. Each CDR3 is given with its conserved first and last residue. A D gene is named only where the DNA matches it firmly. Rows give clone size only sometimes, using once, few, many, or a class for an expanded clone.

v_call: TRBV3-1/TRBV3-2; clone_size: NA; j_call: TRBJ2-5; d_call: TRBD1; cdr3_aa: CASSPFGQGAAETQYF; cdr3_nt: TGTGCCAGCAGCCCCTTTGGACAGGGGGCCGCAGAGACCCAGTACTTC
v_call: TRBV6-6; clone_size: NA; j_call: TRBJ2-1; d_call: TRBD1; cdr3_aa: CASIPGQGGNEQFF; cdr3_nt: TGTGCCAGCATTCCGGGACAGGGGGGGAATGAGCAGTTCTTC
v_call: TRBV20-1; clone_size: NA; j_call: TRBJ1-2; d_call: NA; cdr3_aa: CSARDLLGYTF; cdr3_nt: TGCAGTGCTAGAGATTTGCTGGGCTACACCTTC
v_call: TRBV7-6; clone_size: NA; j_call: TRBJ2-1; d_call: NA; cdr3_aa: CASSLDMGPSSYNEQFF; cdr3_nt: TGTGCCAGCAGCTTAGATATGGGTCCCAGCTCCTACAATGAGCAGTTCTTC
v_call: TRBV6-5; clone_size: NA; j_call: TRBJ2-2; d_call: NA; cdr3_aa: CASWPRRQGSGELFF; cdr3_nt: TGTGCCAGCTGGCCCCGGCGGCAGGGCAGCGGGGAGCTGTTTTTT
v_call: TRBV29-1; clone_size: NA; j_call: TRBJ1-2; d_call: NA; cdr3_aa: CSVEVQAGYTF; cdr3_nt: TGCAGCGTTGAAGTTCAGGCTGGCTACACCTTC
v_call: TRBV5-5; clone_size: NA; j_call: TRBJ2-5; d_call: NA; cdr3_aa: CASSVDNGETQYF; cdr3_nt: TGTGCCAGCAGCGTGGACAACGGGGAGACCCAGTACTTC
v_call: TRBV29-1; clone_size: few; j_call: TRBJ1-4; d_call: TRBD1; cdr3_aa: CSAAQGAGEKLFF; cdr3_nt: TGCAGCGCCGCGCAGGGGGCCGGTGAAAAACTGTTTTTT
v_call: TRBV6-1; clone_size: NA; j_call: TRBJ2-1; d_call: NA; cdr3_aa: CASSEIGDEQFF; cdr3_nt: TGTGCCAGCAGTGAGATAGGAGATGAGCAGTTCTTC
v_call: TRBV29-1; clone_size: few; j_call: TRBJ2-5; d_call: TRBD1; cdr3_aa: CSVMDRGVGETQYF; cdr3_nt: TGCAGCGTGATGGACAGGGGAGTAGGGGAGACCCAGTACTTC
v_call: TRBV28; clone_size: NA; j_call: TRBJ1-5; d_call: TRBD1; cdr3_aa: CASSLAGTGGIQPQHF; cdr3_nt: TGTGCCAGCAGTTTGGCCGGGACAGGGGGAATCCAGCCCCAGCATTTT
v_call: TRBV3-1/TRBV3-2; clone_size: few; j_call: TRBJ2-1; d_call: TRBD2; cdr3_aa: CASSQARAGGPGEQFF; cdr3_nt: TGTGCCAGCAGCCAAGCTCGAGCGGGAGGGCCTGGTGAGCAGTTCTTC
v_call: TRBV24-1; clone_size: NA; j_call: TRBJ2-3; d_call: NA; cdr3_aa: CATSETGPTDTQYF; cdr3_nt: TGTGCCACCAGTGAAACCGGGCCCACAGATACGCAGTATTTT
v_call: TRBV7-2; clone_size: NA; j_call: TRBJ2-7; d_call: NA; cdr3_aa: CASSPPGGGPYEQYF; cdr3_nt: TGTGCCAGCAGCCCGCCGGGCGGAGGGCCCTACGAGCAGTACTTC
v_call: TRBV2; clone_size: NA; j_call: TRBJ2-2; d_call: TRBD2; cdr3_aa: CASTPRAGAGELFF; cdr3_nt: TGTGCCAGCACTCCGAGGGCGGGGGCCGGGGAGCTGTTTTTT
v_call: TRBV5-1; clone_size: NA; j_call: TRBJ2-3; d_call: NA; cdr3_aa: CASSSGVGDGTDTQYF; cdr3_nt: TGCGCCAGCAGCTCCGGGGTGGGGGATGGCACAGATACGCAGTATTTT
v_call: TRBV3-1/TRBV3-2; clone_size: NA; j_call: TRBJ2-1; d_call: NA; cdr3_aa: CASSGGGALRIF; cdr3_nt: TGTGCCAGCAGCGGAGGGGGCGCGTTACGGATCTTC
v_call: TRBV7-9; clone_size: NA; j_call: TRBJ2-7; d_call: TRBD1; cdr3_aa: CASSPQGQGLPYEQYF; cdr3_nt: TGTGCCAGCAGCCCCCAGGGACAGGGTTTGCCCTACGAGCAGTACTTC
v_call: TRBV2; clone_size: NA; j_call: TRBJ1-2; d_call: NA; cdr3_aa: CARAANYGYTF; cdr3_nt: TGTGCCAGGGCGGCTAACTATGGCTACACCTTC
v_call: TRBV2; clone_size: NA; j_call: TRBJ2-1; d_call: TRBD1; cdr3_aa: CASKGQVSYNEQFF; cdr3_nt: TGTGCCAGCAAGGGACAGGTATCCTACAATGAGCAGTTCTTC
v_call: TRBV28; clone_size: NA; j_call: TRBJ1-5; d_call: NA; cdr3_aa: CASSLFGGGGHQPQHF; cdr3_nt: TGTGCCAGCAGTTTATTTGGCGGCGGGGGCCATCAGCCCCAGCATTTT
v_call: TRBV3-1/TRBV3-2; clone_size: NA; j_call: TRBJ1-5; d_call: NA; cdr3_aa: CASSQRAVGNQPQHF; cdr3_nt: TGTGCCAGCAGCCAGAGGGCGGTTGGCAATCAGCCCCAGCATTTT
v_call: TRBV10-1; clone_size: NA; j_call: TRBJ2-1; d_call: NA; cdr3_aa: CASRPDRLSYNEQFF; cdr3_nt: TGCGCCAGCAGGCCTGACAGGTTGTCCTACAATGAGCAGTTCTTC
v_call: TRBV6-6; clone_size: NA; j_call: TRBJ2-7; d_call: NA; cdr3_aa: CASRDVASYEQYF; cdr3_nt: TGTGCCAGCAGGGACGTGGCGAGCTACGAGCAGTACTTC
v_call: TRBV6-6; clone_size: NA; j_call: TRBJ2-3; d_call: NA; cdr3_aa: CASSYRTETDTQYF; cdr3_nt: TGTGCCAGCAGTTACCGGACAGAAACAGATACGCAGTATTTT
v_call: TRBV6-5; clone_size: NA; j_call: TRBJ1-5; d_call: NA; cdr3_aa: CASSYSTGNQPQHF; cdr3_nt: TGTGCCAGCAGTTACTCGACGGGGAATCAGCCCCAGCATTTT
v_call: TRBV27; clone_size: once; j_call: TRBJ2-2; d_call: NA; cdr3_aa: CASSSTRVATGELFF; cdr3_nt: TGTGCCAGCAGTTCCACTAGAGTTGCCACCGGGGAGCTGTTTTTT
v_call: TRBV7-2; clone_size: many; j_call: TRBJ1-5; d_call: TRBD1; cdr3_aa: CASSYSGGIDQPQHF; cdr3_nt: TGTGCCAGCAGCTACTCAGGGGGTATAGACCAGCCCCAGCATTTT
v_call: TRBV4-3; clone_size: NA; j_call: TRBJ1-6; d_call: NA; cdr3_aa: CASSQDASTDRNSNSPLHF; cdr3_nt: TGCGCCAGCAGCCAAGACGCTTCTACGGACCGTAATTCCAATTCACCCCTCCACTTT
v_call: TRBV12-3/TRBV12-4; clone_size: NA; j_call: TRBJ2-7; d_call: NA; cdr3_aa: CASTMPDSYEQYF; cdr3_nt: TGTGCCAGCACCATGCCGGACTCTTACGAGCAGTACTTC
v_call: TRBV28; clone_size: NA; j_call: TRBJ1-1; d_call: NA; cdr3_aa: CASGGGPMNTEAFF; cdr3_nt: TGTGCCAGTGGGGGAGGCCCCATGAACACTGAAGCTTTCTTT
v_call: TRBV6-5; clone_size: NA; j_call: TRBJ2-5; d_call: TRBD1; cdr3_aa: CASSYRGLETQYF; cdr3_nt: TGTGCCAGCAGTTACAGGGGGCTGGAGACCCAGTACTTC
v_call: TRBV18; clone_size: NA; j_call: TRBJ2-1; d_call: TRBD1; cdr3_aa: CASSLVASRQGARNNEQFF; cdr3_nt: TGTGCCAGCTCTCTTGTGGCTAGCCGACAGGGGGCCCGTAACAATGAGCAGTTCTTC
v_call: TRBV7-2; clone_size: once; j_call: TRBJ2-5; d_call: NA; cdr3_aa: CASSPTRQETQYF; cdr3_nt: TGTGCCAGCAGCCCTACAAGGCAAGAGACCCAGTACTTC
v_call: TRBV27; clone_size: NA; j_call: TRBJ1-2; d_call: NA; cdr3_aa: CASSLVGQGSSYGYTF; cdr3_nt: TGTGCCAGCAGTTTAGTCGGGCAGGGTAGTAGCTATGGCTACACCTTC
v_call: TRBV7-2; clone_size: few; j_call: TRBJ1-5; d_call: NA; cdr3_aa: CASSSDRGVGQPQHF; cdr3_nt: TGTGCCAGCAGCTCGGACAGAGGTGTCGGTCAGCCCCAGCATTTT
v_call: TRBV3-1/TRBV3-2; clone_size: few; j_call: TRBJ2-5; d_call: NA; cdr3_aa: CASSQEPGIRLKETQYF; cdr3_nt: TGTGCCAGCAGCCAAGAACCAGGGATACGCCTGAAAGAGACCCAGTACTTC
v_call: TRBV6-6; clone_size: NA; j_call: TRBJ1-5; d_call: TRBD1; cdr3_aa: CASRETGGDGNQPQHF; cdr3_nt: TGTGCCAGCAGAGAGACAGGGGGCGACGGCAATCAGCCCCAGCATTTT
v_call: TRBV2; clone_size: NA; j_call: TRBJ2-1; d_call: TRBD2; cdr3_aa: CASSEKTSGSRNEQFF; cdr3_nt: TGTGCCAGCAGTGAAAAGACTAGCGGGAGCAGGAATGAGCAGTTCTTC
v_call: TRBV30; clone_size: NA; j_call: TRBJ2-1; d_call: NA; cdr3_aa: CAWSSQREPSEQFF; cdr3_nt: TGTGCCTGGAGTAGCCAGCGAGAGCCGAGTGAGCAGTTCTTC
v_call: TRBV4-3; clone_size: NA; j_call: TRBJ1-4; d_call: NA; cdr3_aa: CASSRRKANEKLFF; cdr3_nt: TGCGCCAGCAGCCGGAGGAAGGCTAATGAAAAACTGTTTTTT
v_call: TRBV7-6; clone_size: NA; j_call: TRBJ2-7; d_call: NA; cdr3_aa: CASSLAGYGLSYEQYF; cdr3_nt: TGTGCCAGCAGCTTAGCTGGATACGGGCTCTCCTACGAGCAGTACTTC
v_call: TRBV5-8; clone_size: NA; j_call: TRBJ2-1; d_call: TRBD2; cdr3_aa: CASSSGLAPYNEQFF; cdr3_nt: TGTGCCAGCAGCTCAGGACTAGCGCCATACAATGAGCAGTTCTTC
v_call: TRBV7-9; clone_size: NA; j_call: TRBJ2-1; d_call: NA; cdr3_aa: CASSLGRGEYNEQFF; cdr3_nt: TGTGCCAGCAGCTTAGGGAGGGGCGAATACAATGAGCAGTTCTTC
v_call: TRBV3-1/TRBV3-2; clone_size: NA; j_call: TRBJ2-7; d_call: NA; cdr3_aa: CASSLGGYEQYF; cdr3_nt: TGTGCCAGCAGCCTCGGGGGATACGAGCAGTACTTC
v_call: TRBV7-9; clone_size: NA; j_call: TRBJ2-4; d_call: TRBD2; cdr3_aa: CASSLKREGHQYF; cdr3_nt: TGTGCCAGCAGCTTAAAGCGGGAGGGCCACCAGTACTTC
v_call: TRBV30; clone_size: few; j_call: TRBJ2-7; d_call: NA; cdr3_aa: CAWSNIGNYEQYF; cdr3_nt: TGTGCCTGGAGCAATATAGGGAACTACGAGCAGTACTTC